This entry concerns a single T cell receptor (beta chain). The sample comes from a study of blood T cell repertoires in COVID-19. Germline CDR1 KGHDR, CDR2 SFDVKD. The CDR3 is 17 residues long. The V segment lost 3 bases and the J segment 6 bases; nucleotides outside the gene matches: 8. Original processing notes: Cell counts per sample came from amplifying reference gene primers. TCRdb's table, derived via immunoSEQ multiplex PCR, lists solely in-frame clones and lacks some. V, J and clone size are taken as reported in that table, and D and trimming were inferred from the DNA itself. This sample has 150,000 or so clones, with around 84% found just once. Patients at the Seattle site were enrolled during active infection and followed longitudinally.

The receptor's source is a man between 60 and 75 years old with COVID-19, enrolled during active disease. Sequenced input: peripheral blood. The rearrangement joins TRBV24-1 to TRBJ1-5; 12 bases are a match to TRBD1. The DNA for the CDR3 is TGTGCCACCAGTGATACGTCGGGACAGGGGGCTCGTCAGCCCCAGCATTTT. It yields the protein CATSDTSGQGARQPQHF.